These 30 T cell receptor beta chains were sequenced from one sample in a study of T cell responses to AZD1222 COVID-19 vaccine. Profiling relied on immunoSEQ multiplex PCR, and the TCRdb table lists in-frame clones only, not all of them. The sample records fewer than 120,000 clones, around 90% being singletons. The sequenced sample was peripheral blood, obtained on day 0 of AZD1222 vaccination. Receptor source: an adult in good health.

The chain joins TRBV28 to TRBJ1-5; possibly TRBD1 for D (6 bases). V gave up 6 bases and J gave up 1 base, with 13 bases separating them. Germline V gives CDR1 MDHEN, CDR2 SYDVKM. The CDR3 is 15 amino acids. CDR3 in amino acids: CASRPVGTSNQPQHF. The CDR3 nucleotides read TGTGCCAGCAGGCCCGTCGGGACAAGCAATCAGCCCCAGCATTTT.

The V and J genes are TRBV7-8 and TRBJ1-4; the D is unclear. The ends were cut back, 6 bases at V and 3 bases at J, with 14 bases in the middle. Germline loops: CDR1 SGHVS, CDR2 FQNEAQ. The CDR3 consists of 15 residues. This chain's CDR3 is CASSLLGESNEKLFF. The CDR3 DNA reads TGTGCCAGCAGTTTGCTCGGGGAGTCTAATGAAAAACTGTTTTTT. The entire variable domain, with the rest obtained from reference TRBV7-8 and TRBJ1-4, is as follows: GAGVSQSPRYKVAKRGQDVALRCDPISGHVSLFWYQQALGQGPEFLTYFQNEAQLDKSGLPSDRFFAERPEGSVSTLKIQRTQQEDSAVYLCASSLLGESNEKLFFGSGTQLSVL.

This rearrangement joins TRBV3-1 (or the pseudogene TRBV3-2) to TRBJ2-7, with D maybe TRBD2 (5 bases). Trimming took 3 bases from V and 5 from J, leaving 23 bases between them. Germline CDR1 is LGHDT and CDR2 is YNNKEL (reference sequence). The CDR3 is 17 residues long. The CDR3 sequence is CASSQGMPDCPPNEQYF. In DNA, the CDR3 is TGTGCCAGCAGCCAGGGGATGCCGGACTGCCCTCCCAACGAGCAGTACTTC.

This rearrangement joins TRBV3-1 (or the pseudogene TRBV3-2) to TRBJ2-2, with 13 nucleotides matching TRBD2. The germline V gene has CDR1 LGHDT and CDR2 YNNKEL (reference sequence). The V gene end was trimmed by 4 bases and the J gene end by 1 base; junction bases not matched to a gene: 3. The length of the CDR3 is 17 residues. The CDR3 protein is CASSRRLAGGNTGELFF. CDR3 in DNA: TGTGCCAGCAGCCGCCGACTAGCGGGGGGGAACACCGGGGAGCTGTTTTTT.

The genes are TRBV6-6 and TRBJ2-1, with D hard to call. Trimming stripped 0 bases from V and 7 bases from J, with 7 bases between. The CDR3 runs 13 residues. Germline V gene lookup returns CDR1 MNHNY and CDR2 SVGAGI (reference sequence). The CDR3 spells CASSYSGWNEQFF. In DNA, the CDR3 is TGTGCCAGCAGTTACTCTGGGTGGAATGAGCAGTTCTTC.

The chain has TRBV28 and TRBJ1-5, with D possibly matching TRBD1 (6 bases). Germline V gene data show CDR1 as MDHEN and CDR2 as SYDVKM. V lost 4 bases to trimming and J lost 4 bases, with 14 bases between them. The CDR3 is made up of 15 amino acids. The CDR3 DNA reads as TGTGCCAGCAGTTCACCTATTCAGGGGAATCAGCCCCAGCATTTT. Residues: CASSSPIQGNQPQHF.

V is TRBV7-2 and J is TRBJ1-2; D is uncertain. Trimming removed 4 bases at V and 2 bases at J, with 14 bases between. CDR3 size: 15 residues. CDR1 and CDR2 from the germline V gene are SGHTA and FQGNSA. This CDR3 is CASSSHPDGNYGYTF. The CDR3 DNA sequence: TGTGCCAGCAGCTCCCACCCGGACGGGAACTATGGCTACACCTTC.

J is TRBJ1-4 and V is TRBV10-3, with D perhaps matching TRBD1 (5 bases). Germline V gene data show CDR1 as ENHRY and CDR2 as SYGVKD. The V gene lost 2 bases and the J gene lost 6 bases, with 10 bases spanning the gap. The CDR3 consists of 14 residues. CDR3 DNA: TGTGCCATCAGTGAGGTAGGGGAACATGAAAAACTGTTTTTT. It yields the protein CAISEVGEHEKLFF.

This clone has a single count. J is TRBJ1-1 and V is TRBV3-1 (or the pseudogene TRBV3-2); TRBD1 agrees at 12 bases. J lost 4 bases, V lost 4 bases, and 10 bases had no gene match. The CDR3 runs to 17 residues. Germline CDR1 and CDR2: LGHDT and YNNKEL (reference sequence). The CDR3 DNA is TGTGCCAGCAGCCGGATGGGACAGGGGGCGAGGGTCACTGAAGCTTTCTTT. Amino acids: CASSRMGQGARVTEAFF.

The V gene is TRBV2, the J gene TRBJ2-2; a possible D gene is TRBD1 (6 bases). This CDR3 region has 15 residues. Trimming cost V 5 bases and J 3 bases, with 13 bases left between them. From germline, CDR1 is SNHLY and CDR2 FYNNEI. This chain's CDR3 is CASSRQDADTGELFF. CDR3 DNA sequence: TGTGCCAGCAGTCGACAGGACGCGGACACCGGGGAGCTGTTTTTT.

V usage is TRBV6-2 or TRBV6-3 and J usage is TRBJ2-5; TRBD2 matches at 16 bases. The CDR3 has 16 amino acids. Losses at the gene ends were 5 bases for V and 3 bases for J; bases not matched to a gene: 3. Germline-derived CDR1 and CDR2 are MNHEY and SVGEGT. CDR3 DNA sequence: TGTGCCAGCAGTCGGGGACTAGCGGGGGGGGAAGAGACCCAGTACTTC. Protein sequence: CASSRGLAGGEETQYF.

The chain joins TRBV28 to TRBJ1-1, with a tentative D call TRBD1 (5 bases). CDR3 length: 13 amino acids. Germline CDR1 is MDHEN and CDR2 is SYDVKM. V lost 7 bases, J lost 4 bases, and 13 bases lay in between. DNA for the CDR3: TGTGCCAGCAATACGCCGGGGGGCACTGAAGCTTTCTTT. This translates into CASNTPGGTEAFF.

The V and J genes are TRBV12-3 or TRBV12-4 and TRBJ1-5; D remains unclear. The CDR3 extends over 13 amino acids. V lost 5 bases and J 0 bases, leaving 5 bases between the germline ends. CDR3 residues: CASSSNSNQPQHF. CDR3 sequence (DNA): TGTGCCAGCAGTAGTAATAGCAATCAGCCCCAGCATTTT.

The gene calls are TRBV25-1 and TRBJ1-3; possible D gene TRBD1, 6 bases. The CDR3 contains 15 residues. Trimming cost V 3 bases and J 5 bases, with 14 bases left between them. Germline V gene lookup returns CDR1 MGHDK and CDR2 SYGVNS. The chain's CDR3 is CASSEPGALRNTIYF. The CDR3 region has the DNA TGTGCCAGCAGTGAGCCAGGGGCTCTGAGAAACACCATATATTTT.

The V call is TRBV3-1 (or the pseudogene TRBV3-2), the J call TRBJ1-5, with 7 bases matching TRBD1. The CDR3 consists of 14 residues. The germline V gene encodes CDR1 LGHDT and CDR2 YNNKEL (reference sequence). V was pared by 4 bases and J by 5 bases, with 5 bases of the junction left unmatched. The CDR3 DNA reads TGTGCCAGCAGCCCTTGGACAGGAGATCAGCCCCAGCATTTT. Residues: CASSPWTGDQPQHF.

The V gene is TRBV18, the J gene TRBJ1-4, with TRBD1 identical over 9 bases. Trimming took 4 bases from V and 4 from J; bases not matched to a gene: 4. The germline V gene encodes CDR1 KGHSH and CDR2 LQKENI. The CDR3 length is 15 residues. CDR3 bases: TGTGCCAGCTCACTACCGGGACAGGGTAATGAAAAACTGTTTTTT. This codes for CASSLPGQGNEKLFF.

The chain joins TRBV5-1 to TRBJ1-1, with D tentatively TRBD1 (5 bases). Germline values: CDR1 SGHRS, CDR2 YFSETQ. The V end lost 0 bases, the J end lost 8 bases, and 11 bases lay between the germline ends. The CDR3 sequence is 13 residues long. The CDR3 coding sequence is TGCGCCAGCAGCTTGGTTGCCAGGACAGAAGCTTTCTTT. It translates to CASSLVARTEAFF.

The chain employs TRBV28 and TRBJ2-3, with 7 bases fitting TRBD2. Germline V gives CDR1 MDHEN, CDR2 SYDVKM. The CDR3 contains 17 residues. The ends lost 4 bases at V and 2 bases at J; junction bases unmatched: 12. The CDR3, as DNA: TGTGCCAGCAGTTCCCTGAATGGCGGGGGAATCACAGATACGCAGTATTTT. This translates into CASSSLNGGGITDTQYF.

The CDR3 is CASSPPGNYSYEQYF. The CDR3, as DNA: TGTGCCAGCAGCCCTCCAGGCAACTACTCCTACGAGCAGTACTTC. The genes are TRBV12-1 and TRBJ2-7. TRBV12-1 is described as a pseudogene. CDR3 length: 15 residues.

This clone has only a few counts. The chain is built from TRBV6-6 and TRBJ2-7, with 10 bases identical to TRBD1. The CDR3 runs 16 residues. J gave up 0 bases and V 6 bases, and 8 bases lay outside the gene matches. CDR1 is MNHNY and CDR2 is SVGAGI in the germline V gene (reference sequence). CDR3 amino acids: CASRPGTGAASYEQYF. The CDR3, as DNA: TGTGCCAGCAGGCCCGGGACAGGGGCCGCCTCCTACGAGCAGTACTTC.

V is TRBV28 and J is TRBJ1-2; D gene uncertain. Germline CDR1 is MDHEN and CDR2 is SYDVKM. V lost 6 bases, J lost 2 bases, and 7 bases lay in between. This CDR3 has 12 amino acids. CDR3 coding DNA: TGTGCCAGCAGGGGGATCAACTATGGCTACACCTTC. Translation gives CASRGINYGYTF.

The chain is built from TRBV7-9 and TRBJ2-3; D is unclear. The V gene's germline CDR1 is SEHNR and CDR2 FQNEAQ (reference sequence). The V end lost 7 bases, the J end lost 1 base, and 18 bases lay between the germline ends. The CDR3 is 16 amino acids. CDR3 coding DNA: TGTGCCAGCAATATCTTCGTAGATGTTGGCACAGATACGCAGTATTTT. It yields the protein CASNIFVDVGTDTQYF. Using reference TRBV7-9 and TRBJ2-3 for the parts outside the CDR3, the full variable domain is DTGVSQNPRHKITKRGQNVTFRCDPISEHNRLYWYRQTLGQGPEFLTYFQNEAQLEKSRLLSDRFSAERPKGSFSTLEIQRTEQGDSAMYLCASNIFVDVGTDTQYFGPGTRLTVL.

This sequence joins TRBV20-1 and TRBJ1-1, with D unclear. Germline-derived CDR1 and CDR2 are DFQATT and SNEGSKA (reference sequence). The length of the CDR3 is 10 residues. Trimming pared 3 bases from V and 6 bases from J, leaving 5 bases between. The CDR3: CSARVAEAFF. The CDR3 region has the DNA TGCAGTGCTAGGGTTGCTGAAGCTTTCTTT.

This chain connects TRBV24-1 to TRBJ2-1; TRBD2 agrees at 10 bases. With V trimmed by 3 bases and J by 8 bases, 6 bases remained unmatched. CDR3 length equals 15 residues. Germline CDR1 KGHDR, CDR2 SFDVKD. The CDR3 reads CATSDVAGGGDEQFF. CDR3 nucleotide sequence: TGTGCCACCAGTGATGTAGCGGGAGGAGGAGATGAGCAGTTCTTC.

The chain has TRBV5-1 and TRBJ2-7; TRBD1 agrees at 8 bases. Germline lookup yields CDR1 SGHRS and CDR2 YFSETQ. CDR3 length equals 16 residues. The ends lost 0 bases at V and 6 bases at J; junction bases unmatched: 11. The CDR3 nucleotides read TGCGCCAGCAGCTTGGGAGGGGGGACAGGTCAGGCCGAGCAGTACTTC. Protein product: CASSLGGGTGQAEQYF.

This chain uses TRBV7-9 with TRBJ1-1, with 9 positions matching TRBD1. Trimming removed 3 bases from V and 6 bases from J; junction bases left unmatched: 11. Germline values: CDR1 SEHNR, CDR2 FQNEAQ (reference sequence). This CDR3 spans 16 amino acids. In nucleotides, the CDR3 is TGTGCCAGCAGCTTCACAGGGGGCGCGGGGGCCGCTGAAGCTTTCTTT. Translation gives CASSFTGGAGAAEAFF.

The chain joins TRBV28 to TRBJ2-6; D is undetermined. V was trimmed by 3 bases and J by 0 bases, leaving 6 bases between them. Germline lookup yields CDR1 MDHEN and CDR2 SYDVKM. The CDR3 runs 15 residues. DNA of the CDR3: TGTGCCAGCAGTTTGGGGATCTCTGGGGCCAACGTCCTGACTTTC. Protein sequence: CASSLGISGANVLTF.

The gene calls are TRBV7-2 and TRBJ2-1; no definite D call. This CDR3 region has 11 residues. Germline CDR1 is SGHTA and CDR2 is FQGNSA. Trimming took off 6 bases at V and 9 bases at J, with 9 bases between the two ends. CDR3 DNA sequence: TGTGCCAGCAGTTCTACGAGTGAGCAGTTCTTC. It is translated as CASSSTSEQFF.

This chain connects TRBV19 to TRBJ1-3; D may be TRBD1 (6 bases). CDR1 is LNHDA, CDR2 SQIVND, per germline (reference sequence). Trimming took 5 bases from V and 2 from J, leaving 13 bases between them. The CDR3 is made up of 15 amino acids. The DNA of the CDR3 is TGTGCCAGTAGTCGTGGGGGGGGCGCTGGAAACACCATATATTTT. This translates into CASSRGGGAGNTIYF.

By frequency in the sample, this clone is medium-sized. The rearrangement links TRBV7-9 to TRBJ1-1; D remains ambiguous. V was trimmed by 3 bases and J by 1 base, leaving 0 bases between them. The CDR3 covers 11 residues. In germline, CDR1 is SEHNR, CDR2 FQNEAQ (reference sequence). The CDR3 is CASSLNTEAFF. CDR3 sequence (DNA): TGTGCCAGCAGCTTGAACACTGAAGCTTTCTTT.